This TCR beta chain was documented in a study of patients and donors after allogeneic stem cell transplantation. This CDR3 has 15 residues. Germline assignment: CDR1 SGHTA and CDR2 FQGNSA. J gave up 8 bases and V 3 bases, and 8 bases lay outside the gene matches. TCRdb ran MiXCR on the RT-PCR reads and lists one entry per CDR3 protein. In the table there are about 400,000 distinct CDR3 sequences, about a sixth of which are singletons. The receptor's source is a human donor who was either an allogeneic HSCT recipient or a stem cell or donor lymphocyte infusion donor (not recorded which). It is not recorded whose cells these are; they may come from a transplant donor. Sequencing was carried out using blood, either unsorted or a sorted T cell fraction (not recorded which). The chain links TRBV7-2 to TRBJ2-1; 9 nucleotides match TRBD2. The CDR3 spells CASSFRAGGPHEQFF. The CDR3 coding sequence is TGTGCCAGCAGCTTTAGGGCGGGGGGGCCCCATGAGCAGTTCTTC.